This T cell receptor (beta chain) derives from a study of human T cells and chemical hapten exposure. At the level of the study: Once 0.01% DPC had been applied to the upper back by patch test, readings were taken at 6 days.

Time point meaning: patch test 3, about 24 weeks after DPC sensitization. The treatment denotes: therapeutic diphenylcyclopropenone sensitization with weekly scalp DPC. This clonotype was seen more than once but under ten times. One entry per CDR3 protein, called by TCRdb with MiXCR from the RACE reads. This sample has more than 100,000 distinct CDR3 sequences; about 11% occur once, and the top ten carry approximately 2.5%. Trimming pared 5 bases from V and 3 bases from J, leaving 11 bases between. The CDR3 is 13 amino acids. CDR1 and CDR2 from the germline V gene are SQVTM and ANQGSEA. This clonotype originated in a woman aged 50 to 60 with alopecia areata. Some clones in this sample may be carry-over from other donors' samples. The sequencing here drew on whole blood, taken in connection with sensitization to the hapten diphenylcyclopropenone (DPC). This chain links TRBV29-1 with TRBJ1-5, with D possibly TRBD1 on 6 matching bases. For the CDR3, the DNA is TGCAGCGTTCAACAGGGCCCCAATCAGCCCCAGCATTTT. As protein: CSVQQGPNQPQHF.